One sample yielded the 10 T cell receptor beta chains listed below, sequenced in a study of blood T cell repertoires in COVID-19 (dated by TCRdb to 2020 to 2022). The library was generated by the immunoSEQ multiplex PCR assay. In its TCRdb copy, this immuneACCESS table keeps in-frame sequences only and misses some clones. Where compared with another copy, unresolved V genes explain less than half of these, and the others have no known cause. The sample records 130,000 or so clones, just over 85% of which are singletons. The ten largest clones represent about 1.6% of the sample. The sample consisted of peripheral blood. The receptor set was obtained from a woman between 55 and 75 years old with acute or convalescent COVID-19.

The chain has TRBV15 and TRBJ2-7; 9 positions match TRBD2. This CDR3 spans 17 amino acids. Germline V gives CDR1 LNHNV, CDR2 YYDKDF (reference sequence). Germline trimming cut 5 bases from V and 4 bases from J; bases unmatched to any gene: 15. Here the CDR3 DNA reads TGTGCCACCAGCCCAGACTTAGCGGGGGCCCGCCAGTACGAGCAGTACTTC. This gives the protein CATSPDLAGARQYEQYF. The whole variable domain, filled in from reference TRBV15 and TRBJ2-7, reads DAMVIQNPRYQVTQFGKPVTLSCSQTLNHNVMYWYQQKSSQAPKLLFHYYDKDFNNEADTPDNFQSRRPNTSFCFLDIRSPGLGDTAMYLCATSPDLAGARQYEQYFGPGTRLTVT.

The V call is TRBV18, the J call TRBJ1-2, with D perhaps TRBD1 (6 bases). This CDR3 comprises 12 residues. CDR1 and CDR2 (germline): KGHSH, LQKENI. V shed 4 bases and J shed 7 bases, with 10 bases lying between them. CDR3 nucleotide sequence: TGTGCCAGCTCACGCACAGGGATTGGCTACACCTTC. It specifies CASSRTGIGYTF.

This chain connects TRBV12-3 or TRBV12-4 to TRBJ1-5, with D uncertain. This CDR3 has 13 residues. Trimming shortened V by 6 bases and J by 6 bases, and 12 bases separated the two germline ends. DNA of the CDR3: TGTGCCAGCAGCCTCGTTCTAGGTCAGCCCCAGCATTTT. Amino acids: CASSLVLGQPQHF.

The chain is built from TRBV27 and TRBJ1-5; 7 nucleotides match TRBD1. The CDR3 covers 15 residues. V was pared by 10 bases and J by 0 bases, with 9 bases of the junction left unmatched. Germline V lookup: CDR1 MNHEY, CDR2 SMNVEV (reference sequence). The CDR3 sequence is CATGRTGYSNQPQHF. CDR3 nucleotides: TGTGCCACAGGACGGACAGGTTATAGCAATCAGCCCCAGCATTTT.

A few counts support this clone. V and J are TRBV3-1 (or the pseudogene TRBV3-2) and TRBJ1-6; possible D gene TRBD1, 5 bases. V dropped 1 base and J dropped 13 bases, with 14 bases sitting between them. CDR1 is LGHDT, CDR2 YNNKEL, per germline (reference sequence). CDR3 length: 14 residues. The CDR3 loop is CASSQVDQGSPLHF. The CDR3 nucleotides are TGTGCCAGCAGCCAAGTTGACCAGGGAAGTCCCCTCCACTTT.

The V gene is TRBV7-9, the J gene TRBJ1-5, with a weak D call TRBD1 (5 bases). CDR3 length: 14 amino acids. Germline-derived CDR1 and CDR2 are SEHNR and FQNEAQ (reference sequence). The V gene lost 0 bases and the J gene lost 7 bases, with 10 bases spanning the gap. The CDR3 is CASSLAVGVQPQHF. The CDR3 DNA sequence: TGTGCCAGCAGCTTAGCGGTAGGGGTACAGCCCCAGCATTTT. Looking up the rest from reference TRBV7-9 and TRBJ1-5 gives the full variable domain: DTGVSQNPRHKITKRGQNVTFRCDPISEHNRLYWYRQTLGQGPEFLTYFQNEAQLEKSRLLSDRFSAERPKGSFSTLEIQRTEQGDSAMYLCASSLAVGVQPQHFGDGTRLSIL.

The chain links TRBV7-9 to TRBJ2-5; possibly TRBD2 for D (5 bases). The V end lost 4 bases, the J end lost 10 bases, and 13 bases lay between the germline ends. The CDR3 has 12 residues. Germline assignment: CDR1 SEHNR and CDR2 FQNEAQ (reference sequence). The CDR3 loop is CASSSTAGIQYF. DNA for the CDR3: TGTGCCAGCAGCTCCACGGCGGGCATCCAGTACTTC.

The CDR3 sequence: CASSDPGQGGYEQYF. As DNA, the CDR3 is TGTGCCAGCAGCGACCCGGGACAGGGAGGCTACGAGCAGTACTTC. This chain joins TRBV5-4 and TRBJ2-7, with TRBD1 matching over 9 bases. After removal of 4 bases from V and 3 bases from J, the junction contained 8 bases not matched to a gene. The CDR3 length is 15 residues. Germline V gives CDR1 SGHNT, CDR2 YYREEE (reference sequence).

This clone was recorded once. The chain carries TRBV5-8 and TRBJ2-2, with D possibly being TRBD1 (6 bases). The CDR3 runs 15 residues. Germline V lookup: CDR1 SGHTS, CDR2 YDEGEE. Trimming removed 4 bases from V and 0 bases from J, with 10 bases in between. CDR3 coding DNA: TGTGCCAGCAGCCTGGGGACAACGAACACCGGGGAGCTGTTTTTT. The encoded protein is CASSLGTTNTGELFF.

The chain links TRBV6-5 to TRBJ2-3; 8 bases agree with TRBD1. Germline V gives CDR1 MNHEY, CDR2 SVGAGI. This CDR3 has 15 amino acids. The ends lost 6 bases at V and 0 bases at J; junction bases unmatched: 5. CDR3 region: CASRARTGSTDTQYF. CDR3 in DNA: TGTGCCAGCAGAGCCAGGACAGGGAGCACAGATACGCAGTATTTT.